The rows below give T cell receptor beta chains drawn from one sample of a study of CD8 T cells in Susac syndrome. MiXCR was run by TCRdb on the immunoSEQ multiplex PCR reads, yielding one entry per CDR3 protein. The data contain around 180,000 distinct CDR3 sequences, about 94% of them singletons. Sequenced sample: CD4+ T cells from PBMCs. The receptors originated from a human donor with multiple sclerosis. Each CDR3 is given with its conserved first and last residue. The order of the fields is CDR3 DNA, CDR3 protein, J gene, D gene, clone size, CDR3 length, V gene. A D gene is named only where the DNA matches it firmly. Part of the rows lack a size; the others show once, few, many or a class for expanded clones.

cdr3_nt: TGTGCCTGGGGCCGACCGGGACAGGGGGGGGATGGCTACACCTTC
cdr3_aa: CAWGRPGQGGDGYTF
j_call: TRBJ1-2
d_call: TRBD1
clone_size: -
cdr3_length: 15
v_call: TRBV30

cdr3_nt: TGCAGTGCTAGAGACCAGCGGGGGGACATGGAGACCCAGTACTTC
cdr3_aa: CSARDQRGDMETQYF
j_call: TRBJ2-5
d_call: TRBD2
clone_size: once
cdr3_length: 15
v_call: TRBV20-1

cdr3_nt: TGCAGCGTGTTGGGGGGACAGGGGGCAGATACGCAGTATTTT
cdr3_aa: CSVLGGQGADTQYF
j_call: TRBJ2-3
d_call: TRBD1
clone_size: -
cdr3_length: 14
v_call: TRBV29-1

cdr3_nt: TGTGCCTGCCGTTATAGCAATCAGCCCCAGCATTTT
cdr3_aa: CACRYSNQPQHF
j_call: TRBJ1-5
d_call: -
clone_size: -
cdr3_length: 12
v_call: TRBV30

cdr3_nt: TGCAGTGCTTCTAAGGACAGGAACACTGAAGCTTTCTTT
cdr3_aa: CSASKDRNTEAFF
j_call: TRBJ1-1
d_call: -
clone_size: -
cdr3_length: 13
v_call: TRBV20-1

cdr3_nt: TGCAGTGCCGGGGCTCGAAGCTCCTATAATTCACCCCTCCACTTT
cdr3_aa: CSAGARSSYNSPLHF
j_call: TRBJ1-6
d_call: -
clone_size: -
cdr3_length: 15
v_call: TRBV20-1

cdr3_nt: TGTGCCAGCAGACTCAATGGGAGGGCTAGCGGGGGGAGCTCCTACAATGAGCAGTTCTTC
cdr3_aa: CASRLNGRASGGSSYNEQFF
j_call: TRBJ2-1
d_call: TRBD2
clone_size: -
cdr3_length: 20
v_call: TRBV27

cdr3_nt: TGTGCCACCAGCCGGGTGAGCAAAGGCTACACCTTC
cdr3_aa: CATSRVSKGYTF
j_call: TRBJ1-2
d_call: -
clone_size: -
cdr3_length: 12
v_call: TRBV15

cdr3_nt: TGCGCCAGCAGCTTGAGGGTCGGTACCACTAGCACAGATACGCAGTATTTT
cdr3_aa: CASSLRVGTTSTDTQYF
j_call: TRBJ2-3
d_call: -
clone_size: -
cdr3_length: 17
v_call: TRBV5-1

cdr3_nt: TGCGCCAGCAGCTCGACGGGACTCATCGGCCATGAGCAGTTCTTC
cdr3_aa: CASSSTGLIGHEQFF
j_call: TRBJ2-1
d_call: -
clone_size: -
cdr3_length: 15
v_call: TRBV5-1

cdr3_nt: TGCAGTGCTAGAGATGGGTCGGTTAACTATGGCTACACCTTC
cdr3_aa: CSARDGSVNYGYTF
j_call: TRBJ1-2
d_call: -
clone_size: once
cdr3_length: 14
v_call: TRBV20-1

cdr3_nt: TGCAGTGCTAGATTGGTGCTAGCGGGGGTCACCGGGGAGCTGTTTTTT
cdr3_aa: CSARLVLAGVTGELFF
j_call: TRBJ2-2
d_call: TRBD2
clone_size: -
cdr3_length: 16
v_call: TRBV20-1

cdr3_nt: TGCAGTGCTAGAGGGACAGTAACTTATGGCTACACCTTC
cdr3_aa: CSARGTVTYGYTF
j_call: TRBJ1-2
d_call: -
clone_size: -
cdr3_length: 13
v_call: TRBV20-1

cdr3_nt: TGTGCCTGGAGTCCGACGACAGGACCCTTTAGGAATTCACCCCTCCACTTT
cdr3_aa: CAWSPTTGPFRNSPLHF
j_call: TRBJ1-6
d_call: -
clone_size: -
cdr3_length: 17
v_call: TRBV30

cdr3_nt: TGCGCCAGCAGCAATAGCAAGGATGAAAAACTGTTTTTT
cdr3_aa: CASSNSKDEKLFF
j_call: TRBJ1-4
d_call: -
clone_size: -
cdr3_length: 13
v_call: TRBV4-1

cdr3_nt: TGTGCCAGCAGTGTCCAGGGAGGGATTAATTCACCCCTCCACTTT
cdr3_aa: CASSVQGGINSPLHF
j_call: TRBJ1-6
d_call: -
clone_size: -
cdr3_length: 15
v_call: TRBV2

cdr3_nt: TGCAGTGCTAGGGATGTAAGGGAAGTATCTGAAGCTTTCTTT
cdr3_aa: CSARDVREVSEAFF
j_call: TRBJ1-1
d_call: -
clone_size: -
cdr3_length: 14
v_call: TRBV20-1

cdr3_nt: TGTGCCAGCACCCTCGGACAGGGGGTAAAGAACTACGAGCAGTACTTC
cdr3_aa: CASTLGQGVKNYEQYF
j_call: TRBJ2-7
d_call: TRBD1
clone_size: -
cdr3_length: 16
v_call: TRBV6-6

cdr3_nt: TGCAGCGTTGGAGAAGGGGGGAACACTGAAGCTTTCTTT
cdr3_aa: CSVGEGGNTEAFF
j_call: TRBJ1-1
d_call: -
clone_size: -
cdr3_length: 13
v_call: TRBV29-1

cdr3_nt: TGTGCCTGGAGCGGGGGGCCATGGACGCAGTATTTT
cdr3_aa: CAWSGGPWTQYF
j_call: TRBJ2-3
d_call: -
clone_size: -
cdr3_length: 12
v_call: TRBV30

cdr3_nt: TGTGCCAGCAGCACCCGGGACAGGGCCTACGAGCAGTACTTC
cdr3_aa: CASSTRDRAYEQYF
j_call: TRBJ2-7
d_call: TRBD1
clone_size: -
cdr3_length: 14
v_call: TRBV9

cdr3_nt: TGCAGTGCTAGTCCAGTGAATCAGCCCCAGCATTTT
cdr3_aa: CSASPVNQPQHF
j_call: TRBJ1-5
d_call: -
clone_size: -
cdr3_length: 12
v_call: TRBV20-1

cdr3_nt: TGTGCCAGCAGTGAAGCGGGGGATGGCTACACCTTC
cdr3_aa: CASSEAGDGYTF
j_call: TRBJ1-2
d_call: -
clone_size: -
cdr3_length: 12
v_call: TRBV6-1

cdr3_nt: TGTGCCACCAGTGAAAACACGAACACTGAAGCTTTCTTT
cdr3_aa: CATSENTNTEAFF
j_call: TRBJ1-1
d_call: -
clone_size: -
cdr3_length: 13
v_call: TRBV24-1

cdr3_nt: TGCAGTGTTCCTACACTGAACACTGAAGCTTTCTTT
cdr3_aa: CSVPTLNTEAFF
j_call: TRBJ1-1
d_call: -
clone_size: -
cdr3_length: 12
v_call: TRBV20-1

cdr3_nt: TGTGCCTGGAGTGAACAGGGTACTGAAGCTTTCTTT
cdr3_aa: CAWSEQGTEAFF
j_call: TRBJ1-1
d_call: -
clone_size: -
cdr3_length: 12
v_call: TRBV30

cdr3_nt: TGTGCCAGCAGCTTAGTATTACAGGGCTTCACAGATACGCAGTATTTT
cdr3_aa: CASSLVLQGFTDTQYF
j_call: TRBJ2-3
d_call: -
clone_size: -
cdr3_length: 16
v_call: TRBV7-8

cdr3_nt: TGTGCCAGCAGCCCATACGGGTCGAGGGAGCAGTACTTC
cdr3_aa: CASSPYGSREQYF
j_call: TRBJ2-7
d_call: -
clone_size: -
cdr3_length: 13
v_call: TRBV7-9

cdr3_nt: TGCAGTGCTAGAGTCAACTGGGGGGGCATTCAGTACTTC
cdr3_aa: CSARVNWGGIQYF
j_call: TRBJ2-4
d_call: TRBD2
clone_size: -
cdr3_length: 13
v_call: TRBV20-1

cdr3_nt: TGTGCCAGCAGCCAAGATCCAGGGATCGAGACCCAGTACTTC
cdr3_aa: CASSQDPGIETQYF
j_call: TRBJ2-5
d_call: -
clone_size: -
cdr3_length: 14
v_call: TRBV3-1